The 15 T cell receptor beta chains reported below all come from one sample, sequenced in a study of T cell responses to AZD1222 COVID-19 vaccine. TCRdb's copy holds only in-frame clones and misses some; the assay was immunoSEQ multiplex PCR. The sample lists around 140,000 clones, 90% seen once, with less than 9% in the top ten. Sample: peripheral blood, taken on day 0 of AZD1222 vaccination. These receptors were taken from an adult in good health.

The V call is TRBV6-5, the J call TRBJ1-1; maybe TRBD1 (5 bases). Germline CDR1 and CDR2: MNHEY and SVGAGI. The CDR3 spans 14 residues. V shed 5 bases and J shed 8 bases, with 18 bases lying between them. CDR3 sequence (DNA): TGTGCCAGCAGTCCTCGCGGGGACCGCAAAGAAGCTTTCTTT. As protein: CASSPRGDRKEAFF.

This clone has a single count. The chain carries TRBV6-1 and TRBJ1-2, with a tentative D call TRBD1 (5 bases). The CDR3 sequence is 15 residues long. Germline V gene sequence: CDR1 MNHNS, CDR2 SASEGT. Trimming shortened V by 3 bases and J by 4 bases, and 15 bases separated the two germline ends. Here the CDR3 DNA reads TGTGCCAGCAGTGATCGGGCAGGGTGGGGCTATGGCTACACCTTC. Residues: CASSDRAGWGYGYTF.

The chain joins TRBV9 to TRBJ2-2; perhaps D is TRBD1 or TRBD2 (5 bases each). The V and J ends lost 2 bases and 3 bases respectively, with 5 bases between them. This CDR3 spans 13 amino acids. In germline, CDR1 is SGDLS, CDR2 YYNGEE. The CDR3 DNA reads TGTGCCAGCAGCGTGGGACACACCGGGGAGCTGTTTTTT. It codes for CASSVGHTGELFF.

The V gene is TRBV10-3, the J gene TRBJ2-1; no reliable D call. V shed 6 bases and J shed 0 bases, with 9 bases lying between them. CDR1 and CDR2 (germline): ENHRY, SYGVKD. The CDR3 runs 14 residues. CDR3 amino acids: CAIRGESSYNEQFF. CDR3 nucleotide sequence: TGTGCCATCAGGGGCGAGAGCTCCTACAATGAGCAGTTCTTC.

The chain recombines TRBV19 with TRBJ1-6; the D is unclear. Germline V gives CDR1 LNHDA, CDR2 SQIVND (reference sequence). The CDR3 is 14 residues long. Trimming removed 6 bases at V and 0 bases at J, with 6 bases between. The CDR3 is CASRPSSYNSPLHF. Here the CDR3 DNA reads TGTGCCAGTAGGCCGAGCTCCTATAATTCACCCCTCCACTTT.

This sequence joins TRBV24-1 and TRBJ2-3, with 7 positions matching TRBD1. The germline V gene has CDR1 KGHDR and CDR2 SFDVKD. The V gene end was trimmed by 3 bases and the J gene end by 3 bases; junction bases not matched to a gene: 14. The CDR3 has 18 residues. CDR3 loop: CATSDADETGHRTDTQYF. CDR3 bases: TGTGCCACCAGTGATGCGGACGAGACAGGGCATCGGACAGATACGCAGTATTTT.

The chain recombines TRBV5-8 with TRBJ2-6; D ambiguous. The V end lost 3 bases, the J end lost 4 bases, and 11 bases lay between the germline ends. CDR1 SGHTS and CDR2 YDEGEE come from the germline V gene. The CDR3 totals 15 residues. The CDR3 sequence is CASSWNDRGANVLTF. In nucleotides, the CDR3 is TGTGCCAGCAGCTGGAACGACCGAGGGGCCAACGTCCTGACTTTC.

The V and J genes are TRBV5-1 and TRBJ2-2; no clear D. The CDR3 is 15 residues long. The germline V gene encodes CDR1 SGHRS and CDR2 YFSETQ. The V gene lost 0 bases and the J gene lost 5 bases, with 11 bases spanning the gap. In DNA form, the CDR3 reads TGCGCCAGCAGCTTGGATGCAGGTGAAACCGGGGAGCTGTTTTTT. Its translation: CASSLDAGETGELFF.

The rearrangement links TRBV28 to TRBJ1-2; D unresolved. Between the trimmed V and J ends, which lost 10 bases and 7 bases, there was a span of 13 bases. Germline CDR1 MDHEN, CDR2 SYDVKM. This CDR3 is built from 11 residues. CDR3 DNA sequence: TGTGCCATCGAAGGGAATGGTGGCTACACCTTC. It codes for CAIEGNGGYTF.

This clone is a singleton in its sample. V usage is TRBV10-3 and J usage is TRBJ1-2, with D unresolved. V was trimmed by 9 bases and J by 5 bases, leaving 10 bases between them. CDR3 length: 11 residues. Looked up from germline, CDR1 is ENHRY and CDR2 is SYGVKD. As DNA, the CDR3 is TGTGCCATAAGACAAGAGTATGGCTACACCTTC. It yields the protein CAIRQEYGYTF.

The CDR3 reads CASSPRGRDYGYTF. The DNA for the CDR3 is TGTGCCAGCTCACCCAGGGGGCGCGACTATGGCTACACCTTC. This chain connects TRBV18 to TRBJ1-2, with TRBD1 matching over 8 bases. The CDR3 has 14 amino acids. Germline-derived CDR1 and CDR2 are KGHSH and LQKENI. Trimming at V came to 3 bases and at J to 3 bases, leaving 3 bases not matched to a gene.

V and J are TRBV28 and TRBJ2-3, with 8 bases fitting TRBD2. Germline V gene lookup returns CDR1 MDHEN and CDR2 SYDVKM. The CDR3 extends over 15 amino acids. The junction had 9 bases not matched to a gene; V was cut back by 4 bases and J by 6 bases. The CDR3 DNA is TGTGCCAGCAGTTCAAGTAGCGGGGAGGGCGATACGCAGTATTTT. Translated, it gives CASSSSSGEGDTQYF. Filled out from reference TRBV28 and TRBJ2-3, the complete variable domain reads DVKVTQSSRYLVKRTGEKVFLECVQDMDHENMFWYRQDPGLGLRLIYFSYDVKMKEKGDIPEGYSVSREKKERFSLILESASTNQTSMYLCASSSSSGEGDTQYFGPGTRLTVL.

The J gene is TRBJ2-5, the V gene TRBV3-1 (or the pseudogene TRBV3-2); possible D gene TRBD2, 5 bases. This CDR3 has 14 residues. CDR1 is LGHDT, CDR2 YNNKEL, per germline (reference sequence). Trimming pared 4 bases from V and 3 bases from J, leaving 12 bases between. CDR3 bases: TGTGCCAGCAGCCTCCGGACTGAGAAAGAGACCCAGTACTTC. Translated: CASSLRTEKETQYF.

This sequence joins TRBV4-2 and TRBJ2-5, with TRBD1 matching 7 bases. The trim removed 3 bases at V and 4 bases at J, leaving 11 bases unmatched. This CDR3 is 16 amino acids long. The germline V gene encodes CDR1 LGHNA and CDR2 YNFKEQ. The CDR3 DNA sequence: TGTGCCAGCAGCCAGGCCGGGACAGCGGTGGGAGAGACCCAGTACTTC. It specifies CASSQAGTAVGETQYF.

This clone was found once. This sequence joins TRBV6-1 and TRBJ1-3; TRBD1 agrees at 7 bases. Germline lookup yields CDR1 MNHNS and CDR2 SASEGT. The CDR3 contains 16 residues. Trimming took 4 bases from V and 0 from J; bases not matched to a gene: 6. For the CDR3, the DNA is TGTGCCAGCAGTGTCTATCGGGACAGCTCTGGAAACACCATATATTTT. Protein product: CASSVYRDSSGNTIYF.